These 8 T cell receptor beta chains originate from one sample sequenced in a study of neoadjuvant anti-PD-1 for oral cavity cancer. Sample time point: after neoadjuvant nivolumab, at surgical resection. This table comes from immunoSEQ multiplex PCR, and its TCRdb copy is limited to in-frame clones, with some not included. Here the sample spans about 42,000 clones, about three quarters being singletons. Source: PBMCs, taken after nivolumab (anti-PD-1) treatment. The receptors originated from a person aged 35 to 85 with oral cavity squamous cell carcinoma.

The V call is TRBV7-2, the J call TRBJ1-5; D is possibly TRBD1 (6 bases). Looked up from germline, CDR1 is SGHTA and CDR2 is FQGNSA. The CDR3 loop spans 15 amino acids. V shed 3 bases and J shed 3 bases, with 12 bases lying between them. The CDR3 here is CASSFDGQNNQPQHF. As DNA, the CDR3 is TGTGCCAGCAGCTTCGATGGACAGAACAATCAGCCCCAGCATTTT.

The rearrangement uses TRBV6-1 and TRBJ2-7; D is unclear. The CDR3 sequence is 13 residues long. The V end was cut by 8 bases, the J end by 5 bases, with 16 bases between. CDR1 and CDR2 (germline): MNHNS, SASEGT. The CDR3 loop reads CASSTLLRDEQYF. CDR3 nucleotides: TGTGCCAGCTCGACCCTCCTCAGAGACGAGCAGTACTTC.

V usage is TRBV30 and J usage is TRBJ2-1, with D possibly matching TRBD2 (5 bases). CDR1 and CDR2 (germline): GTSNPN, SVGIG (reference sequence). V was clipped by 3 bases and J by 1 base, with 13 bases between them. The CDR3 is 15 amino acids. The DNA for the CDR3 is TGTGCCTGGAGGGCAGGTACGGGATCCTACAATGAGCAGTTCTTC. Protein sequence: CAWRAGTGSYNEQFF.

The chain is built from TRBV6-1 and TRBJ2-5; perhaps TRBD1 as D (5 bases). CDR3 length equals 17 residues. Per the germline V gene, CDR1 is MNHNS and CDR2 is SASEGT. The V end lost 3 bases, the J end lost 1 base, and 18 bases lay between the germline ends. The CDR3 sequence: CASSEGWSRGRQETQYF. The CDR3 DNA reads TGTGCCAGCAGTGAGGGTTGGAGTAGGGGTCGCCAAGAGACCCAGTACTTC.

This clone was detected a few times. The chain couples TRBV4-1 to TRBJ2-1; D is uncertain. The germline V gene has CDR1 MGHRA and CDR2 YSYEKL. CDR3 length: 14 amino acids. V lost 1 base, J lost 8 bases, and 12 bases lay in between. The CDR3 is CASSQVLAWDEQFF. The DNA of the CDR3 is TGCGCCAGCAGCCAAGTCTTAGCTTGGGATGAGCAGTTCTTC.

The chain combines TRBV6-1 with TRBJ1-6, with 7 bases identical to TRBD1. The CDR3 has 14 amino acids. Germline assignment: CDR1 MNHNS and CDR2 SASEGT. V lost 6 bases to trimming and J lost 5 bases; unmatched junction nucleotides: 4. In DNA, the CDR3 is TGTGCCAGCAGAACCGGGACAGATAATTCACCCCTCCACTTT. The encoded protein is CASRTGTDNSPLHF.

V gene TRBV11-2 combines with J gene TRBJ2-7, with 9 bases lining up with TRBD2. Germline CDR1 and CDR2: SGHAT and FQNNGV. This CDR3 region has 14 residues. Trimming took 1 base from V and 5 from J; bases not matched to a gene: 3. The CDR3: CASSLVLAGHEQYF. CDR3 bases: TGTGCCAGCAGCTTAGTACTAGCGGGCCACGAGCAGTACTTC.

The chain couples TRBV13 to TRBJ1-1, with D hard to call. CDR3 length equals 15 residues. The germline V gene encodes CDR1 PRHDT and CDR2 FYEKMQ (reference sequence). V was cut by 2 bases and J by 1 base, with 11 bases left in between. This CDR3 reads CASSLRRGTNTEAFF. The CDR3 nucleotides are TGTGCCAGCAGCTTACGACGGGGAACGAACACTGAAGCTTTCTTT.